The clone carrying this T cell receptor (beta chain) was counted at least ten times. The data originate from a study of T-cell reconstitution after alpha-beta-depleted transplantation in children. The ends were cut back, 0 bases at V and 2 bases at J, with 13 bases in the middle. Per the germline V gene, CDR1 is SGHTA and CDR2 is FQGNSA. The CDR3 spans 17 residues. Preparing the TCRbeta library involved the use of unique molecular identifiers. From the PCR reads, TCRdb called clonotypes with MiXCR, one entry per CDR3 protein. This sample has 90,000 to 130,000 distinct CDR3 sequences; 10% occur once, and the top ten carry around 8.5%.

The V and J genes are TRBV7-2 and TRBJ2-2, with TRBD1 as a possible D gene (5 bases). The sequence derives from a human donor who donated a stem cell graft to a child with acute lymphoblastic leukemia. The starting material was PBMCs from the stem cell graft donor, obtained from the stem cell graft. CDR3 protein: CASSLAPTATNTGELFF. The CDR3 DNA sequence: TGTGCCAGCAGCTTAGCCCCGACAGCTACAAACACCGGGGAGCTGTTTTTT. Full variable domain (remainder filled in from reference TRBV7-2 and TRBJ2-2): GAGVSQSPSNKVTEKGKDVELRCDPISGHTALYWYRQSLGQGLEFLIYFQGNSAPDKSGLPSDRFSAERTGGSVSTLTIQRTQQEDSAVYLCASSLAPTATNTGELFFGEGSRLTVL.